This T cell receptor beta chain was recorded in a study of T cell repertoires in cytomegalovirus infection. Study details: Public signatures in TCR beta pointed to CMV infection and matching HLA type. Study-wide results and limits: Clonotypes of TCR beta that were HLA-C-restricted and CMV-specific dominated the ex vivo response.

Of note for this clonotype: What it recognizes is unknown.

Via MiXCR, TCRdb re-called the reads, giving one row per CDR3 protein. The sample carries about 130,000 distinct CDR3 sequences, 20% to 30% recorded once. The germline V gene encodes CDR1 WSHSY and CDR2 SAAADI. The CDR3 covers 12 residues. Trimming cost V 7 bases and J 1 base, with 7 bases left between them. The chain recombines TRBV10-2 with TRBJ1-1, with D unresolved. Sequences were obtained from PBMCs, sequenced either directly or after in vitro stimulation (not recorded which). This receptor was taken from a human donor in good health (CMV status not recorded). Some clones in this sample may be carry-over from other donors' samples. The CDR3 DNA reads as TGCGCCAGCACCGGTGGGAACACTGAAGCTTTCTTT. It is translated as CASTGGNTEAFF.